What follows are 14 T cell receptor beta chains derived from one specimen sequenced in a study of cytomegalovirus exposure and HLA in healthy donors. Use of 60 Vbeta and 13 Jbeta primers characterized the PCR. Generated by immunoSEQ multiplex PCR, the TCRdb table keeps only in-frame clones and is missing some. The sample consists of 110,000 to 150,000 clones, 75% to 85% of them appearing once. The sequenced sample consisted of PBMCs. These receptor sequences come from a female donor in good health and CMV-seronegative.

J is TRBJ2-1 and V is TRBV7-2; 7 nucleotides align to TRBD2. Trimming at V came to 2 bases and at J to 4 bases, leaving 5 bases not matched to a gene. The germline CDR1 and CDR2 sequences are SGHTA and FQGNSA. This CDR3 is built from 15 residues. DNA of the CDR3: TGTGCCAGCAGCTTACGGGACTACCTTTACAATGAGCAGTTCTTC. Translation gives CASSLRDYLYNEQFF.

Only a few counts were recorded for this clone. This chain uses TRBV7-3 with TRBJ2-1; 9 nucleotides align to TRBD2. This CDR3 is 15 amino acids long. The germline CDR1 and CDR2 sequences are SGHTA and FQGTGA. With 5 bases clipped from V and 9 bases from J, the junction kept 11 bases outside the gene matches. CDR3 bases: TGTGCCAGCAGCCCCTTAGGCGGGGGGGCCGTTGAGCAGTTCTTC. It specifies CASSPLGGGAVEQFF. Filled out from reference TRBV7-3 and TRBJ2-1, the complete variable domain reads GAGVSQTPSNKVTEKGKYVELRCDPISGHTALYWYRQSLGQGPEFLIYFQGTGAADDSGLPNDRFFAVRPEGSVSTLKIQRTERGDSAVYLCASSPLGGGAVEQFFGPGTRLTVL.

The V call is TRBV5-1, the J call TRBJ1-1, with D unresolved. CDR3 size: 16 residues. The germline V and J ends were trimmed by 1 base and 1 base, with 14 bases remaining between them. CDR1 SGHRS and CDR2 YFSETQ come from the germline V gene. Here the CDR3 reads CASSLSVGVPNTEAFF. CDR3 bases: TGCGCCAGCAGCTTGTCGGTCGGGGTTCCGAACACTGAAGCTTTCTTT.

The rearrangement uses TRBV29-1 and TRBJ2-3, with 8 bases lining up with TRBD2. The CDR3 has 12 amino acids. The V gene end was trimmed by 6 bases and the J gene end by 6 bases; junction bases not matched to a gene: 5. CDR1 and CDR2 from the germline V gene are SQVTM and ANQGSEA. Written as DNA, the CDR3 is TGCAGCGTCAGCGGGAGTCGGGATACGCAGTATTTT. Amino acids: CSVSGSRDTQYF.

The rearrangement links TRBV30 to TRBJ1-2; 10 bases agree with TRBD1. The germline V gene has CDR1 GTSNPN and CDR2 SVGIG (reference sequence). V lost 2 bases to trimming and J lost 4 bases; unmatched junction nucleotides: 7. This CDR3 is 15 amino acids long. CDR3 protein: CAWSMSDRGSYGYTF. As DNA, the CDR3 is TGTGCCTGGAGTATGTCGGACAGGGGGAGCTATGGCTACACCTTC. The entire variable domain, with the rest obtained from reference TRBV30 and TRBJ1-2, is as follows: SQTIHQWPATLVQPVGSPLSLECTVEGTSNPNLYWYRQAAGRGLQLLFYSVGIGQISSEVPQNLSASRPQDRQFILSSKKLLLSDSGFYLCAWSMSDRGSYGYTFGSGTRLTVV.

The chain is built from TRBV30 and TRBJ1-6; possibly TRBD1 for D (5 bases). The V and J ends lost 4 bases and 7 bases respectively, with 17 bases between them. The CDR3 is 15 residues long. Germline CDR1 is GTSNPN and CDR2 is SVGIG (reference sequence). CDR3 in DNA: TGTGCCTGGAATTTGGGAGGGGTCTACAATTCACCCCTCCACTTT. As protein: CAWNLGGVYNSPLHF.

The sample holds a few counts of this clone. This chain joins TRBV27 and TRBJ1-1, with D perhaps TRBD1 (5 bases). CDR1 is MNHEY, CDR2 SMNVEV, per germline (reference sequence). The CDR3 extends over 14 amino acids. Trimming took 4 bases from V and 6 from J, leaving 15 bases between them. In DNA form, the CDR3 reads TGTGCCAGCAGTTCCGGCTTCACGGGGGCTGAAGCTTTCTTT. It is translated as CASSSGFTGAEAFF.

This clone has just a few counts. The chain uses TRBV11-2 and TRBJ2-7, with a tentative D call TRBD2 (5 bases). The CDR3 loop spans 13 amino acids. V lost 1 base and J lost 4, with 8 bases in between. The germline gives CDR1 SGHAT, CDR2 FQNNGV. The DNA of the CDR3 is TGTGCCAGCAGCTTAGTAGCGCGGTACGAGCAGTACTTC. This sequence encodes CASSLVARYEQYF.

This clone appeared a single time. This chain connects TRBV4-1 to TRBJ2-5, with 8 bases lining up with TRBD2. The trim removed 4 bases at V and 0 bases at J, leaving 7 bases unmatched. The germline CDR1 and CDR2 sequences are MGHRA and YSYEKL. The CDR3 sequence is 16 residues long. The CDR3 sequence: CASSPWTSSYQETQYF. CDR3 coding DNA: TGCGCCAGCAGCCCCTGGACTAGCTCGTACCAAGAGACCCAGTACTTC.

The chain recombines TRBV28 with TRBJ1-2, with 7 positions matching TRBD1. The ends lost 6 bases at V and 3 bases at J; junction bases unmatched: 10. Germline V gene sequence: CDR1 MDHEN, CDR2 SYDVKM. The CDR3 runs to 15 residues. The CDR3 here is CASRSDRPHDYGYTF. As DNA, the CDR3 is TGTGCCAGCAGGTCGGACAGGCCCCACGACTATGGCTACACCTTC.

About this clone: The same CDR3 is also encoded by other DNA sequences in this sample. The V gene is TRBV28, the J gene TRBJ2-5; no definite D call. The ends were cut back, 6 bases at V and 2 bases at J, with 10 bases in the middle. Germline values: CDR1 MDHEN, CDR2 SYDVKM. CDR3 length: 13 residues. The CDR3 DNA sequence: TGTGCCAGCAGCTCGTCGGGTCAAGAGACCCAGTACTTC. It yields the protein CASSSSGQETQYF. The whole variable domain, remainder taken from reference TRBV28 and TRBJ2-5, is DVKVTQSSRYLVKRTGEKVFLECVQDMDHENMFWYRQDPGLGLRLIYFSYDVKMKEKGDIPEGYSVSREKKERFSLILESASTNQTSMYLCASSSSGQETQYFGPGTRLLVL.

The chain uses TRBV30 and TRBJ1-6; 9 nucleotides match TRBD1. The CDR3 extends over 13 amino acids. V trimming: 3 bases; J trimming: 10 bases; junction bases outside the gene matches: 4. CDR1 is GTSNPN and CDR2 is SVGIG in the germline V gene (reference sequence). CDR3 DNA: TGTGCCTGGAGGGGACAGGGAATCTCACCCCTCCACTTT. Protein product: CAWRGQGISPLHF.

This chain uses TRBV28 with TRBJ2-7; D may be TRBD2 (7 bases). V lost 7 bases and J lost 2, with 15 bases in between. Germline loops: CDR1 MDHEN, CDR2 SYDVKM. This CDR3 is 14 amino acids long. Written as DNA, the CDR3 is TGTGCCAGCACTATACAGGGAGGGACCTACGAGCAGTACTTC. It yields the protein CASTIQGGTYEQYF.

The chain has TRBV9 and TRBJ1-1, with D perhaps matching TRBD1 (5 bases). Trimming shortened V by 4 bases and J by 2 bases, and 12 bases separated the two germline ends. The CDR3 runs 14 residues. Germline V CDR1 and CDR2: SGDLS, YYNGEE. Here the CDR3 reads CASSPSTVNTEAFF. CDR3 in DNA: TGTGCCAGCAGCCCCTCGACAGTCAACACTGAAGCTTTCTTT. Supplemented by reference TRBV9 and TRBJ1-1, the full variable domain reads DSGVTQTPKHLITATGQRVTLRCSPRSGDLSVYWYQQSLDQGLQFLIQYYNGEERAKGNILERFSAQQFPDLHSELNLSSLELGDSALYFCASSPSTVNTEAFFGQGTRLTVV.